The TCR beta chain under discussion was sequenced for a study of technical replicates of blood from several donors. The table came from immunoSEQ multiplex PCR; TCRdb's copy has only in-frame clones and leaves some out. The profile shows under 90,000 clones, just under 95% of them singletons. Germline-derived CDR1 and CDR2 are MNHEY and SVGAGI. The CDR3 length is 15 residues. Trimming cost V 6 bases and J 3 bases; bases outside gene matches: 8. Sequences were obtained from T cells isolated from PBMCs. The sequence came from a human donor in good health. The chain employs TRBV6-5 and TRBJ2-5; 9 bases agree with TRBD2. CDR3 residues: CASSPLAGGKETQYF. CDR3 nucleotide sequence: TGTGCCAGCAGCCCACTTGCGGGAGGGAAAGAGACCCAGTACTTC.